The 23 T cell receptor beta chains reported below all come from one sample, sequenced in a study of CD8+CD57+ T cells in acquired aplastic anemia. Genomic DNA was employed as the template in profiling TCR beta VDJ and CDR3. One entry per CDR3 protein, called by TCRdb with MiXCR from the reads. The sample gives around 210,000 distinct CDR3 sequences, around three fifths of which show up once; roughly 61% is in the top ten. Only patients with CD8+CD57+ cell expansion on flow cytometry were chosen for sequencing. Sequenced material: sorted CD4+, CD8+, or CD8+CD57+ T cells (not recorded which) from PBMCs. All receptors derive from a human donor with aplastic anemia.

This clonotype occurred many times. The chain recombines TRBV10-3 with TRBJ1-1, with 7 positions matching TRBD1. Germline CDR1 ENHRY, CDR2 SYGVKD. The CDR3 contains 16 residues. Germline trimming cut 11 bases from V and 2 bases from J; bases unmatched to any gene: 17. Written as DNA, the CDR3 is TGTGCCGCGACCGGCGGGACAGTCCCCTTAAACACTGAAGCTTTCTTT. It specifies CAATGGTVPLNTEAFF.

The CDR3 coding sequence is TGTGCCAGCAGCTCGGACAGCCTTACTGGAAACACCATATATTTT. It encodes CASSSDSLTGNTIYF. The gene calls are TRBV7-8 and TRBJ1-3; D perhaps matches TRBD1 (6 bases). Trimming removed 4 bases from V and 2 bases from J, with 12 bases in between. The germline V gene has CDR1 SGHVS and CDR2 FQNEAQ. The CDR3 totals 15 residues. Complete variable domain (other parts from reference TRBV7-8 and TRBJ1-3): GAGVSQSPRYKVAKRGQDVALRCDPISGHVSLFWYQQALGQGPEFLTYFQNEAQLDKSGLPSDRFFAERPEGSVSTLKIQRTQQEDSAVYLCASSSDSLTGNTIYFGEGSWLTVV.

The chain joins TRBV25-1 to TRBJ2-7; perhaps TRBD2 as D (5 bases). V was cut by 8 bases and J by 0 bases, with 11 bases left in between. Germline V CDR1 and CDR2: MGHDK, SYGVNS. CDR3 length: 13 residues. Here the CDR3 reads CASVPSSSYEQYF. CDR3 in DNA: TGTGCCAGCGTCCCTAGCAGCTCCTACGAGCAGTACTTC.

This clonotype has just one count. The CDR3 is CASRVLGLAGVVPWEQYF. The CDR3, as DNA: TGTGCCAGCCGAGTCTTGGGACTAGCGGGGGTAGTACCGTGGGAGCAGTACTTC. V gene TRBV10-3 combines with J gene TRBJ2-7; 14 nucleotides agree with TRBD2. CDR1 is ENHRY and CDR2 is SYGVKD in the germline V gene. CDR3 size: 18 residues. The V and J ends lost 10 bases and 7 bases, in that order; junction bases with no gene match: 21.

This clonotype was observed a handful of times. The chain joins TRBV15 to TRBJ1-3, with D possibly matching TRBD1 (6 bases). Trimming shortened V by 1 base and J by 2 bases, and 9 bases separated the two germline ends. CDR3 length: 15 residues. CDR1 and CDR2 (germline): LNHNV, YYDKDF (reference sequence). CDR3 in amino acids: CATSRAQGTGNTIYF. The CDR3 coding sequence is TGTGCCACCAGCAGAGCCCAGGGGACTGGAAACACCATATATTTT.

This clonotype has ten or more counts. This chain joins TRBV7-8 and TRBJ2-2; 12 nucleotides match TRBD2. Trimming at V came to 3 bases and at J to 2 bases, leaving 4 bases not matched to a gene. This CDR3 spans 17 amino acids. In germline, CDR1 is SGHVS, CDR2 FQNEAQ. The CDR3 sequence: CASSLASGGANTGELFF. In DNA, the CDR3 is TGTGCCAGCAGCTTGGCTAGCGGGGGGGCTAACACCGGGGAGCTGTTTTTT.

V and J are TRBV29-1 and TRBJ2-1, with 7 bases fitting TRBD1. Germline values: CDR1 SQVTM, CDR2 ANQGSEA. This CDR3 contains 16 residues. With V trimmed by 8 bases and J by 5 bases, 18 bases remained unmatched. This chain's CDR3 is CSSPRTPITGDNEQFF. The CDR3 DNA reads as TGCAGCTCACCTCGAACACCGATCACAGGGGACAATGAGCAGTTCTTC.

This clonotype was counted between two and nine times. The CDR3 bases are TGTGCCAGCAGCTTAGTACCAGCCGTGGAGCAGTACTTC. As protein: CASSLVPAVEQYF. The V call is TRBV7-8, the J call TRBJ2-7; the D is unclear. Trimming left V 1 base short and J 7 bases short, with 11 bases between. The CDR3 extends over 13 amino acids. Germline V gives CDR1 SGHVS, CDR2 FQNEAQ.

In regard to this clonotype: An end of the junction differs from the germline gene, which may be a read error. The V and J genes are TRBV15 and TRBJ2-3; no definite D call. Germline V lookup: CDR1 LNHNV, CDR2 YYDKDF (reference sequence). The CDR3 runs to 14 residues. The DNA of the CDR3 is TGTGCCACCAGTTCCGCCGCGATCACAGATGCGCAGTATTTT. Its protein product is CATSSAAITDAQYF.

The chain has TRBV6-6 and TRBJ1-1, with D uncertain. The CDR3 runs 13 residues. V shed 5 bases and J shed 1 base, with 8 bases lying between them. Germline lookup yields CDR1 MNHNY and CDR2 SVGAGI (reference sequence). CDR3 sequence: CASSPPENTEAFF. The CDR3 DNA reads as TGTGCCAGCAGTCCGCCGGAGAACACTGAAGCTTTCTTT.

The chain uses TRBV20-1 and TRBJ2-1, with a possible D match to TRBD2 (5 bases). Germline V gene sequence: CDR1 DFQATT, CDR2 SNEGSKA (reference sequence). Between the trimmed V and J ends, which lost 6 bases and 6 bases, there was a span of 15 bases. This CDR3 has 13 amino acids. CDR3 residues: CSAPWGERNEQFF. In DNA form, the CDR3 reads TGCAGTGCCCCATGGGGAGAGCGCAATGAGCAGTTCTTC.

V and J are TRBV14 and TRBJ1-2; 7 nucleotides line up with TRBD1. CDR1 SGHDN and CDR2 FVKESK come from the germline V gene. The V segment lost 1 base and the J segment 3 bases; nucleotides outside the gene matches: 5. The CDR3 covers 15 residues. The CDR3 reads CASSQGGTAHYGYTF. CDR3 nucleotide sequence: TGTGCCAGCAGCCAAGGGGGGACAGCACACTATGGCTACACCTTC.

The CDR3 region has the DNA TGTGCCAGCAGCTTAAAGGACGGATCTAACTATGGCTACACCTTC. Its protein is CASSLKDGSNYGYTF. This chain joins TRBV7-9 and TRBJ1-2; no clear D gene. V lost 2 bases and J lost 0, with 10 bases in between. The CDR3 extends over 15 amino acids. Germline CDR1 SEHNR, CDR2 FQNEAQ (reference sequence).

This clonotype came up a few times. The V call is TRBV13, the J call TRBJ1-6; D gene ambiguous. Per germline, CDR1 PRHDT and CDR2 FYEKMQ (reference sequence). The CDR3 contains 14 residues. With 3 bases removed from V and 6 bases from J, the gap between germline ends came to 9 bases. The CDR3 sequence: CASSFRRGNSPLHF. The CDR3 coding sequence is TGTGCCAGCAGCTTCAGGCGGGGTAATTCACCCCTCCACTTT.

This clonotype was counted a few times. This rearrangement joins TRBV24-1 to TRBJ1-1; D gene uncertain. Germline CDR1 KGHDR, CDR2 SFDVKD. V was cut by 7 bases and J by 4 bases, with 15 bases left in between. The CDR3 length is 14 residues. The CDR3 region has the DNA TGTGCCACCAGCGGTCCGGATTACGGCACTGAAGCTTTCTTT. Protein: CATSGPDYGTEAFF.

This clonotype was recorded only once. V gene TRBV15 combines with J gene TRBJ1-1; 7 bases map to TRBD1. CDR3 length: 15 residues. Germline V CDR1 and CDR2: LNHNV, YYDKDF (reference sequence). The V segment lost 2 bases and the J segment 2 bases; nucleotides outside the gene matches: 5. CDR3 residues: CATSRPGQVNTEAFF. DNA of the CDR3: TGTGCCACCAGCAGACCCGGACAGGTCAACACTGAAGCTTTCTTT.

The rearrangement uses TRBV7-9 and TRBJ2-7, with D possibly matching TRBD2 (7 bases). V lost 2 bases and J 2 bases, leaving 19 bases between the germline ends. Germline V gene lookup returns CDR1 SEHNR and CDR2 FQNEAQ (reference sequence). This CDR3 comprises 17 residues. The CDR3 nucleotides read TGTGCCAGCAGCTTATCCCCGGGCGGGGGCCTGGCCTACGAGCAGTACTTC. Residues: CASSLSPGGGLAYEQYF.

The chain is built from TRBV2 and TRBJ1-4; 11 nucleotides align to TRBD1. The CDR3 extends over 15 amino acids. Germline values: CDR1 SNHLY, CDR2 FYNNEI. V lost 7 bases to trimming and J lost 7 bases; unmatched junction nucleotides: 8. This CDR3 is CASILDRGPAEKLFF. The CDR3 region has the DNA TGTGCCAGCATCCTGGACAGGGGGCCTGCTGAAAAACTGTTTTTT.

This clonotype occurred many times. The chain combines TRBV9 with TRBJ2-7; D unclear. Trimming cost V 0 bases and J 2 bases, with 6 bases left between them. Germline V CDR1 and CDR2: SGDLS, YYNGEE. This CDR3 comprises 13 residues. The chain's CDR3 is CASSVDEAYEQYF. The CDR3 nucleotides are TGTGCCAGCAGCGTAGACGAGGCCTACGAGCAGTACTTC.

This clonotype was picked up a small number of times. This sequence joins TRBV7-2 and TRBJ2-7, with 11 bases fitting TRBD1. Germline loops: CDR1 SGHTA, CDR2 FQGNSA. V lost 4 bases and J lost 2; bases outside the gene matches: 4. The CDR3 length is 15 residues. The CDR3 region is CASSSRTGGPYEQYF. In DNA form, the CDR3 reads TGTGCCAGCAGCTCCAGGACAGGGGGCCCCTACGAGCAGTACTTC.

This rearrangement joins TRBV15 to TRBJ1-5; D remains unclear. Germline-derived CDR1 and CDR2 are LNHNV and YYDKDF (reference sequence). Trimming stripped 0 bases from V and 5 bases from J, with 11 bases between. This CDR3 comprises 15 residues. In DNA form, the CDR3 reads TGTGCCACCAGCAGAGATAAACGGCTCCATCAGCCCCAGCATTTT. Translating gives CATSRDKRLHQPQHF.

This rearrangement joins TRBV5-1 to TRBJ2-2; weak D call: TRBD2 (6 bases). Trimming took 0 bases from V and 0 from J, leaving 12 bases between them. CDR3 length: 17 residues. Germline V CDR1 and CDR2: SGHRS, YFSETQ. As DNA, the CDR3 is TGCGCCAGCAGCTTGGGGCCGGAGGGAGCGAACACCGGGGAGCTGTTTTTT. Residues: CASSLGPEGANTGELFF.

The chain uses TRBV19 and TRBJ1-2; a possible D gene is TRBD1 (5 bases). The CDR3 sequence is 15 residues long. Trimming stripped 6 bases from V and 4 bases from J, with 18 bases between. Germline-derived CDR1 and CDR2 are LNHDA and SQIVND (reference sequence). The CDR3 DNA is TGTGCCAGTAGCCGACCCGGAGAAGGGACCTATGGCTACACCTTC. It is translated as CASSRPGEGTYGYTF.